A single sample gave rise to the 17 T cell receptor beta chains below, sequenced in a study of T cells in Graves' hyperthyroidism and ophthalmopathy. Amplified regions were TCR beta CDR3 sequences from RNA transcripts. A set of HTBI primers served as the primers for a first-round RT-PCR of the TCR CDR3. TCRdb recomputed calls from the multiplex PCR reads with MiXCR, one row per CDR3 protein. The sample consists of 220,000 or so distinct CDR3 sequences, about 16% of them appearing once. Sequenced material: blood. These receptors all stem from a woman younger than 30 with Graves' ophthalmopathy.

This clonotype was detected ten times or more. This CDR3 reads CASSLPGSSGNTIYF. CDR3 bases: TGTGCCAGCAGCTTGCCGGGCAGCTCTGGAAACACCATATATTTT. V gene TRBV11-2 combines with J gene TRBJ1-3; D is ambiguous. Trimming stripped 3 bases from V and 0 bases from J, with 9 bases between. This CDR3 has 15 residues. CDR1 SGHAT and CDR2 FQNNGV come from the germline V gene.

This clonotype was observed many times. The J gene is TRBJ2-7, the V gene TRBV7-9, with 7 bases fitting TRBD2. The CDR3 spans 15 residues. Germline V gene lookup returns CDR1 SEHNR and CDR2 FQNEAQ (reference sequence). V lost 2 bases, J lost 3 bases, and 7 bases stayed unmatched. CDR3 nucleotide sequence: TGTGCCAGCAGCTTAAAGGGCGGGAGTTTCTACGAGCAGTACTTC. Encoded protein: CASSLKGGSFYEQYF.

This clonotype was seen ten or more times. CDR3 residues: CASSWKGTGEAFF. Written as DNA, the CDR3 is TGTGCCAGCAGCTGGAAGGGGACGGGTGAAGCTTTCTTT. This chain connects TRBV5-8 to TRBJ1-1, with D tentatively TRBD1 (5 bases). V was shortened by 3 bases and J by 7 bases, with 13 bases between the two germline ends. The germline CDR1 and CDR2 sequences are SGHTS and YDEGEE. This CDR3 has 13 residues.

This clonotype showed up many times. The V gene is TRBV6-1, the J gene TRBJ2-1, with a possible D match to TRBD1 (6 bases). CDR1 MNHNS and CDR2 SASEGT come from the germline V gene. The CDR3 has 18 amino acids. V was cut by 6 bases and J by 4 bases, with 25 bases left in between. The CDR3 reads CASSQHPTGPPPYNEQFF. Here the CDR3 DNA reads TGTGCCAGCAGCCAACACCCGACAGGACCCCCCCCTTACAATGAGCAGTTCTTC.

V and J are TRBV28 and TRBJ1-2; 7 bases align to TRBD1. The germline V gene has CDR1 MDHEN and CDR2 SYDVKM. The V and J ends lost 7 bases and 8 bases, in that order; junction bases with no gene match: 16. This CDR3 comprises 15 residues. This chain's CDR3 is CASTPGGTVSSGYTF. The CDR3 DNA follows: TGTGCCAGCACTCCGGGGGGGACAGTCTCCTCCGGCTACACCTTC.

This clonotype appeared many times. The chain carries TRBV30 and TRBJ1-5, with TRBD1 matching 7 bases. The trim removed 1 base at V and 3 bases at J, leaving 6 bases unmatched. Germline V lookup: CDR1 GTSNPN, CDR2 SVGIG (reference sequence). The CDR3 has 15 amino acids. The CDR3 nucleotides are TGTGCCTGGAGTGCCCTCGACAGGGACAATCAGCCCCAGCATTTT. This sequence encodes CAWSALDRDNQPQHF. Full variable domain (missing parts from reference TRBV30 and TRBJ1-5): SQTIHQWPATLVQPVGSPLSLECTVEGTSNPNLYWYRQAAGRGLQLLFYSVGIGQISSEVPQNLSASRPQDRQFILSSKKLLLSDSGFYLCAWSALDRDNQPQHFGDGTRLSIL.

With regard to this clonotype: A much larger clone lies one base from this, so it may be a read error. The J gene is TRBJ2-2, the V gene TRBV7-2; D possibly corresponds to TRBD2 (5 bases). The germline CDR1 and CDR2 sequences are SGHTA and FQGNSA. CDR3 size: 13 residues. In DNA, the CDR3 is TGTGCCAGCAGCTTAAACCGCGCCGGGGAGCCGTTTTTT. Encoded protein: CASSLNRAGEPFF. The whole variable domain, filled in from reference TRBV7-2 and TRBJ2-2, reads GAGVSQSPSNKVTEKGKDVELRCDPISGHTALYWYRQSLGQGLEFLIYFQGNSAPDKSGLPSDRFSAERTGGSVSTLTIQRTQQEDSAVYLCASSLNRAGEPFFGEGSRLTVL.

This clonotype was seen repeatedly, ten times or more. This chain links TRBV7-2 with TRBJ1-6; D gene ambiguous. Germline V gene lookup returns CDR1 SGHTA and CDR2 FQGNSA. The CDR3 sequence is 16 residues long. V lost 0 bases to trimming and J lost 6 bases, with 12 bases between them. The CDR3 loop is CASSLAGTASNSPLHF. The CDR3 DNA follows: TGTGCCAGCAGCTTAGCGGGTACGGCCTCTAATTCACCCCTCCACTTT. Full variable domain (missing parts from reference TRBV7-2 and TRBJ1-6): GAGVSQSPSNKVTEKGKDVELRCDPISGHTALYWYRQSLGQGLEFLIYFQGNSAPDKSGLPSDRFSAERTGGSVSTLTIQRTQQEDSAVYLCASSLAGTASNSPLHFGNGTRLTVT.

At least ten counts were recorded for this clonotype. This chain uses TRBV20-1 with TRBJ2-3; the D is unclear. The CDR3 consists of 13 residues. V was cut by 4 bases and J by 6 bases, with 14 bases left in between. The germline CDR1 and CDR2 sequences are DFQATT and SNEGSKA (reference sequence). This CDR3 reads CSATQILFDTQYF. The CDR3 DNA reads as TGCAGTGCTACCCAGATATTATTTGATACGCAGTATTTT.

This clonotype was seen many times. The chain combines TRBV7-8 with TRBJ2-5; TRBD2 aligns across 8 bases. The junction had 12 bases not matched to a gene; V was cut back by 4 bases and J by 5 bases. CDR1 is SGHVS and CDR2 is FQNEAQ in the germline V gene. This CDR3 has 16 residues. CDR3 bases: TGTGCCAGCAGCTCCGCGTCGACTAGCGATCGGGAGACCCAGTACTTC. This translates into CASSSASTSDRETQYF.

This clonotype was recorded many times. V is TRBV12-3 or TRBV12-4 and J is TRBJ1-2; D not certain. The V end was cut by 3 bases, the J end by 8 bases, with 13 bases between. The CDR3 runs 13 residues. Here the CDR3 reads CASSFGRPGGYTF. CDR3 DNA sequence: TGTGCCAGCAGTTTCGGGCGGCCCGGGGGCTACACCTTC.

There are many counts of this clonotype. The chain has TRBV7-2 and TRBJ1-1; D remains unclear. Germline assignment: CDR1 SGHTA and CDR2 FQGNSA. Between the trimmed V and J ends, which lost 3 bases and 1 base, there was a span of 9 bases. The CDR3 sequence is 14 residues long. The CDR3 DNA reads TGTGCCAGCAGCTTGAGACCGAAGAACACTGAAGCTTTCTTT. Translating gives CASSLRPKNTEAFF.

This clonotype was seen repeatedly, ten times or more. The chain carries TRBV4-1 and TRBJ1-1; D is perhaps TRBD1 (6 bases). This CDR3 has 13 amino acids. Trimming stripped 3 bases from V and 3 bases from J, with 8 bases between. CDR1 is MGHRA, CDR2 YSYEKL, per germline. The chain's CDR3 is CASSHNRDTEAFF. The CDR3 nucleotides read TGCGCCAGCAGCCACAACAGGGACACTGAAGCTTTCTTT.

Many counts were recorded for this clonotype. This chain connects TRBV24-1 to TRBJ2-2; 11 bases are a match to TRBD1. The ends lost 4 bases at V and 4 bases at J; junction bases unmatched: 4. CDR1 KGHDR and CDR2 SFDVKD come from the germline V gene. The CDR3 has 16 amino acids. In DNA, the CDR3 is TGTGCCACCAGTGACTCAGGACAGGGGGCCACCGGGGAGCTGTTTTTT. This sequence encodes CATSDSGQGATGELFF.

This clonotype was detected ten times or more. The rearrangement joins TRBV7-9 to TRBJ2-7; D call uncertain. Germline V lookup: CDR1 SEHNR, CDR2 FQNEAQ (reference sequence). V lost 1 base and J 4 bases, leaving 11 bases between the germline ends. The CDR3 loop spans 14 amino acids. The CDR3 DNA is TGTGCCAGCAGCTTAGTTCAGAAAGGTTACGAGCAGTACTTC. It encodes CASSLVQKGYEQYF.

The table lists this clonotype with many counts. V gene TRBV4-2 combines with J gene TRBJ2-1, with TRBD2 matching over 7 bases. CDR3 length: 15 amino acids. The germline V gene encodes CDR1 LGHNA and CDR2 YNFKEQ. J lost 9 bases, V lost 0 bases, and 8 bases had no gene match. This CDR3 is CASSQDRGRETEQFF. Here the CDR3 DNA reads TGTGCCAGCAGCCAAGATCGCGGGAGAGAGACTGAGCAGTTCTTC.

This clonotype was counted ten times or more. V usage is TRBV18 and J usage is TRBJ2-1; 10 nucleotides match TRBD2. Germline CDR1 and CDR2: KGHSH and LQKENI. The ends lost 8 bases at V and 0 bases at J; junction bases unmatched: 7. The CDR3 extends over 16 amino acids. This CDR3 reads CASLGASGSSYNEQFF. The CDR3 nucleotides are TGTGCCAGCCTTGGGGCTAGCGGGAGCTCCTACAATGAGCAGTTCTTC. Complete variable domain (other parts from reference TRBV18 and TRBJ2-1): NAGVMQNPRHLVRRRGQEARLRCSPMKGHSHVYWYRQLPEEGLKFMVYLQKENIIDESGMPKERFSAEFPKEGPSILRIQQVVRGDSAAYFCASLGASGSSYNEQFFGPGTRLTVL.